This T cell receptor beta chain was profiled in a study of technical replicates of blood from several donors. The method was immunoSEQ multiplex PCR; TCRdb's version includes in-frame clones alone and lacks a portion of them. This table has 79,000 or so clones, 80% to 95% appearing once. This CDR3 comprises 15 residues. V trimming: 5 bases; J trimming: 3 bases; junction bases outside the gene matches: 6. Per the germline V gene, CDR1 is MNHEY and CDR2 is SMNVEV (reference sequence). The specimen sequenced was T cells isolated from PBMCs. The chain recombines TRBV27 with TRBJ2-5; 10 bases fit TRBD2. This receptor was taken from a human donor in good health. The CDR3 bases are TGTGCCAGCAGTCTAGCGGGAGTCACAAAAGAGACCCAGTACTTC. Translated: CASSLAGVTKETQYF.